These T cell receptor beta chains were read from a single sample in a study of vaccination and CD4 T cells after COVID-19. Their specific antigens are unknown. TCRdb itself ran the PCR reads through MiXCR, one entry per CDR3 protein. The table lists about 13,000 distinct CDR3 sequences, 25% to 30% of them singletons. Specimen: CD4+ T cells from blood, cultured in vitro, collected before SARS-CoV-2 vaccination. The receptors derive from a human donor who received a COVID-19 vaccine. CDR3s include the opening cysteine and the closing phenylalanine or tryptophan. A D gene is named only where the DNA matches it firmly. Clone sizes are given selectively: once, few, many, or a class where the clone is expanded.

D	J	size	V	CDR3	DNA
TRBD1	TRBJ1-2	.	TRBV2	CASSGRDRGQSGYTF	TGTGCCAGCAGTGGGCGAGACAGGGGGCAAAGCGGCTACACCTTC
TRBD2	TRBJ2-7	few	TRBV7-9	CASSASGGAINEQYF	TGTGCCAGCAGCGCTAGCGGGGGGGCTATTAACGAGCAGTACTTC
.	TRBJ1-2	.	TRBV10-2	CASSDGGRRGYTF	TGCGCCAGCAGCGACGGGGGGCGGCGTGGCTACACCTTC
TRBD1	TRBJ1-2	few	TRBV25-1	CASSGPGTVYGYTF	TGTGCCAGCAGTGGCCCCGGGACAGTCTATGGCTACACCTTC
TRBD2	TRBJ2-5	.	TRBV20-1	CSAGRGEPSGTETQYF	TGCAGTGCTGGGAGAGGGGAGCCTAGCGGGACGGAGACCCAGTACTTC
TRBD2	TRBJ2-7	.	TRBV29-1	CSAALAGASYEQYF	TGCAGCGCCGCCCTAGCGGGGGCCTCCTACGAGCAGTACTTC
.	TRBJ1-2	.	TRBV6-1	CASTPRVDKYGYTF	TGTGCCAGCACCCCAAGGGTGGATAAGTATGGCTACACCTTC
.	TRBJ1-1	few	TRBV6-5	CASSSTQNTEAFF	TGTGCCAGCAGTTCGACACAAAACACTGAAGCTTTCTTT
TRBD2	TRBJ2-3	.	TRBV10-3	CAISGVGGYTDTQYF	TGTGCCATCAGTGGAGTGGGGGGGTACACAGATACGCAGTATTTT
TRBD1	TRBJ1-5	.	TRBV5-5	CASSVNRGFFDNQPQHF	TGTGCCAGCAGTGTCAACAGGGGTTTTTTCGACAATCAGCCCCAGCATTTT
TRBD1	TRBJ1-4	.	TRBV5-6	CASSIDRGGNEKLFF	TGTGCCAGCAGCATCGACAGGGGTGGGAATGAAAAACTGTTTTTT
.	TRBJ1-5	few	TRBV18	CASSPPRGGGVQPQHF	TGTGCCAGCTCACCACCTCGGGGTGGGGGGGTTCAGCCCCAGCATTTT
.	TRBJ2-7	.	TRBV7-2	CASTSPHYEQYF	TGTGCCAGCACCTCCCCCCACTACGAGCAGTACTTC
TRBD1	TRBJ1-1	few	TRBV19	CASSIEGTGATTEAFF	TGTGCCAGTAGTATAGAGGGGACAGGGGCGACCACTGAAGCTTTCTTT
TRBD1	TRBJ2-7	few	TRBV12-3/TRBV12-4	CASSPGQLSYEQYF	TGTGCCAGCAGCCCGGGACAGCTCTCCTACGAGCAGTACTTC
.	TRBJ2-2	few	TRBV29-1	CSVEDLYGEGNTGELFF	TGCAGCGTTGAAGACCTTTATGGTGAGGGGAACACCGGGGAGCTGTTTTTT
.	TRBJ2-1	few	TRBV6-1	CASRPPGLSGLDEQFF	TGTGCCAGCAGGCCACCGGGACTCTCCGGTTTAGATGAGCAGTTCTTC
.	TRBJ2-2	.	TRBV2	CASRKTPVNTGELFF	TGTGCCAGCAGGAAGACACCAGTCAACACCGGGGAGCTGTTTTTT
.	TRBJ1-3	few	TRBV28	CASSSSGVSGNTIYF	TGTGCCAGCAGTTCGTCAGGTGTCTCTGGAAACACCATATATTTT
.	TRBJ1-5	few	TRBV12-2	CASRFESKGGPNQPQHF	TGTGCAAGTCGCTTCGAGTCGAAAGGGGGTCCCAATCAGCCCCAGCATTTT
TRBD1	TRBJ1-2	few	TRBV19	CASSARDRGNYGYTF	TGTGCCAGTAGTGCCCGGGACAGAGGTAACTATGGCTACACCTTC
.	TRBJ2-2	.	TRBV19	CASSWAANTGELFF	TGTGCCAGTAGTTGGGCTGCGAACACCGGGGAGCTGTTTTTT
.	TRBJ1-2	.	TRBV12-1	CASSSPRIGPVVWGYTF	TGTGCCAGCAGCTCACCTCGGATAGGGCCCGTCGTATGGGGCTACACCTTC
TRBD2	TRBJ2-3	.	TRBV27	CASSRLILAGDPDTQYF	TGTGCCAGCAGCCGACTTATTTTAGCGGGGGACCCAGATACGCAGTATTTT
.	TRBJ2-5	.	TRBV9	CASSLRLASEETQYF	TGTGCCAGCAGCCTGAGATTAGCGTCCGAAGAGACCCAGTACTTC
.	TRBJ1-1	few	TRBV28	CASSPRQIPEAFF	TGTGCCAGCAGTCCTCGACAGATCCCTGAAGCTTTCTTT
TRBD2	TRBJ2-1	few	TRBV6-2/TRBV6-3	CASSSLTSGGATPYNEQFF	TGTGCCAGCAGTTCTCTCACTAGCGGGGGGGCAACCCCCTACAATGAGCAGTTCTTC
.	TRBJ2-1	few	TRBV7-2	CASSFEGASYNEQFF	TGTGCCAGCAGCTTTGAGGGCGCATCCTACAATGAGCAGTTCTTC
.	TRBJ1-1	.	TRBV6-1	CASSLGRVSNTVAFF	TGTGCCAGCTCCCTGGGGCGGGTATCGAACACTGTAGCTTTCTTT
.	TRBJ1-2	few	TRBV2	CASYRADDYGYTF	TGTGCCAGCTACAGGGCGGACGACTATGGCTACACCTTC
.	TRBJ2-1	.	TRBV24-1	CATSDTIYEQFF	TGTGCCACCAGTGATACAATATATGAGCAGTTCTTC
.	TRBJ1-2	few	TRBV28	CASSPVQGAHYGYTF	TGTGCCAGCAGCCCAGTTCAAGGGGCCCACTATGGCTACACCTTC
TRBD1	TRBJ1-4	few	TRBV20-1	CSARGGQDVVEKLFF	TGCAGTGCTAGAGGAGGACAGGATGTTGTGGAAAAACTGTTTTTT
.	TRBJ1-6	few	TRBV2	CASSEPSPLHF	TGTGCCAGCAGTGAACCTTCACCCCTCCACTTT
TRBD2	TRBJ2-5	.	TRBV12-3/TRBV12-4	CASSLGLAGRRETQYF	TGTGCCAGCAGTTTAGGACTAGCGGGCCGGCGGGAGACCCAGTACTTC
.	TRBJ1-3	few	TRBV6-5	CASSYLGQLSGNTIYF	TGTGCCAGCAGTTACCTCGGACAGCTCTCTGGAAACACCATATATTTT
.	TRBJ1-2	medium-sized	TRBV7-2	CASSLGPPHFYGYTF	TGTGCCAGCAGCTTAGGGCCACCCCACTTTTATGGCTACACCTTC
.	TRBJ2-7	once	TRBV11-2	CASSLGVGPRDYEQYF	TGTGCCAGCAGCTTAGGGGTGGGACCCAGGGACTACGAGCAGTACTTC
.	TRBJ1-6	.	TRBV5-1	CASSLAQGRKNSPLHF	TGCGCCAGCAGCTTGGCCCAGGGCCGCAAAAATTCACCCCTCCACTTT
TRBD1	TRBJ1-5	.	TRBV12-3/TRBV12-4	CASGLGQGAFHSNQPQHF	TGTGCCAGTGGACTCGGACAGGGGGCTTTCCATAGCAATCAGCCCCAGCATTTT
.	TRBJ1-6	.	TRBV2	CASSRTRGAYNSPLHF	TGTGCCAGCAGCCGGACGCGAGGCGCCTATAATTCACCCCTCCACTTT
TRBD1	TRBJ1-5	few	TRBV19	CASSMTGTGNQPQHF	TGTGCCAGTAGTATGACCGGGACAGGGAATCAGCCCCAGCATTTT
TRBD1	TRBJ1-5	few	TRBV20-1	CSAKGTGSNQPQHF	TGCAGTGCAAAAGGGACAGGGAGCAATCAGCCCCAGCATTTT
.	TRBJ2-3	.	TRBV19	CASSIGRISTDTQYF	TGTGCCAGTAGTATCGGCAGGATTAGCACAGATACGCAGTATTTT